Below, 5 T cell receptor beta chains from the same sample are listed, as sequenced in a study of T cells in Graves' hyperthyroidism and ophthalmopathy. The investigators amplified TCR beta CDR3 regions from RNA transcripts. The HTBI set primed first-round TCR CDR3 RT-PCR. TCRdb re-called the multiplex PCR reads with MiXCR, one entry per CDR3 protein. This repertoire shows approximately 28,000 distinct CDR3 sequences, over 35% found once; its top ten account for 10%. The source material was blood. The receptors originated from a woman under 40 with Graves' hyperthyroidism.

The J gene is TRBJ2-3, the V gene TRBV5-8; the match to TRBD2 covers 8 bases. The CDR3 loop spans 16 amino acids. Germline V gene data show CDR1 as SGHTS and CDR2 as YDEGEE. The trim removed 0 bases at V and 2 bases at J, leaving 5 bases unmatched. The CDR3 here is CASSLAGTRHTDTQYF. The CDR3, as DNA: TGTGCCAGCAGCTTGGCGGGGACTAGGCACACAGATACGCAGTATTTT.

J is TRBJ2-3 and V is TRBV20-1; 8 bases are shared with TRBD2. The germline V gene encodes CDR1 DFQATT and CDR2 SNEGSKA (reference sequence). With 1 base clipped from V and 0 bases from J, the junction kept 9 bases outside the gene matches. The CDR3 has 17 amino acids. The CDR3 reads CSARASSAGASTDTQYF. The DNA for the CDR3 is TGCAGTGCTAGAGCCTCATCAGCGGGGGCTAGCACAGATACGCAGTATTTT.

The chain recombines TRBV20-1 with TRBJ2-7; no definite D call. The length of the CDR3 is 15 residues. Trimming pared 4 bases from V and 0 bases from J, leaving 16 bases between. Germline CDR1 reads DFQATT; CDR2 reads SNEGSKA (reference sequence). The CDR3 protein is CSATLLRSSSYEQYF. The CDR3 nucleotides read TGCAGTGCTACCCTTTTGCGGAGTAGCTCCTACGAGCAGTACTTC.

J is TRBJ1-2 and V is TRBV19; 8 positions agree with TRBD1. Trimming cost V 3 bases and J 6 bases; bases outside gene matches: 9. The germline V gene encodes CDR1 LNHDA and CDR2 SQIVND (reference sequence). This CDR3 contains 15 residues. The CDR3 region is CASSIGAGTGNGYTF. Here the CDR3 DNA reads TGTGCCAGTAGTATTGGTGCCGGGACAGGCAATGGCTACACCTTC.

The chain has TRBV15 and TRBJ2-7, with D possibly TRBD1 on 5 matching bases. With 0 bases removed from V and 4 bases from J, the gap between germline ends came to 13 bases. CDR3 length: 15 amino acids. Germline V gene sequence: CDR1 LNHNV, CDR2 YYDKDF (reference sequence). The CDR3 loop is CATSRDLQVGYEQYF. CDR3 coding DNA: TGTGCCACCAGCAGAGACTTACAGGTCGGGTACGAGCAGTACTTC.